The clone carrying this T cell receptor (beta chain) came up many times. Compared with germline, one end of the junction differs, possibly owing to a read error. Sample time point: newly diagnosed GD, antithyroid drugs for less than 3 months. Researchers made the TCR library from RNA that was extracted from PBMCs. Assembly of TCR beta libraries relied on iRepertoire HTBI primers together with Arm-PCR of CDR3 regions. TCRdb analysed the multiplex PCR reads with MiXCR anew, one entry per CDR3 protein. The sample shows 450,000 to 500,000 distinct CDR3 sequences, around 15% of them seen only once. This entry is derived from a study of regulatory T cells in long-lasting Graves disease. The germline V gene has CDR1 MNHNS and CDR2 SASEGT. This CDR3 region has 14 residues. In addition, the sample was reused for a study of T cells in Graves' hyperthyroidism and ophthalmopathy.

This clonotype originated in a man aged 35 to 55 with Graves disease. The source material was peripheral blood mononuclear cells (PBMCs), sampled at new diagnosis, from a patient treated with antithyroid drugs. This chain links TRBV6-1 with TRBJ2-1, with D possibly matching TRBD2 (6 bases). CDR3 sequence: CASSGGIPPNGQFF. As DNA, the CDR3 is TGTGCCAGCAGCGGCGGGATCCCTCCAAATGGGCAGTTCTTC.